Reported below is one T cell receptor beta chain. The target antigen is unknown. These data come from a study of T cell responses to AZD1222 COVID-19 vaccine. Study conclusions and caveats: Dominant CD4 TCR responses targeted spike regions 160-218 and 743-854. Close to half of all spike-specific TCRs reportedly target regions of the variants that are unmutated. Repertoires were obtained solely post-peak T cell response.

The method was immunoSEQ multiplex PCR; TCRdb's version includes in-frame clones alone and lacks a portion of them. The sample yields some 200,000 clones, about nine tenths seen once. Trimming removed 2 bases at V and 6 bases at J, with 5 bases between. In germline, CDR1 is MNHEY, CDR2 SVGAGI. This CDR3 is 13 amino acids long. The receptor's source is an adult who received the AZD1222 COVID-19 vaccine. The sample in question was peripheral blood, obtained 28 days after the second AZD1222 dose. The chain joins TRBV6-5 to TRBJ1-6; the D is unclear. The CDR3 loop is CASSYDGNSPLHF. For the CDR3, the DNA is TGTGCCAGCAGTTACGACGGTAATTCACCCCTCCACTTT.